Following are 4 T cell receptor beta chains from one sample sequenced in a study of OX40 agonist ivuxolimab in advanced cancers. Some clones are missing from TCRdb's copy, which holds only in-frame ones; the method was immunoSEQ multiplex PCR. The sample shows about 21,000 clones, 83% of them seen only once. The material sequenced was CD4+ or CD8+ T cells sorted from blood, taken in a trial of the OX40 agonist ivuxolimab. The receptors here all came from an adult with an advanced solid tumor such as melanoma, head and neck, liver or kidney cancer.

This clone is labeled as medium-sized. The chain couples TRBV5-1 to TRBJ1-5; D is perhaps TRBD1 (6 bases). The germline CDR1 and CDR2 sequences are SGHRS and YFSETQ. The CDR3 is 17 residues long. The V end was cut by 0 bases, the J end by 0 bases, with 13 bases between. The CDR3 protein is CASSLVGGPYSNQPQHF. CDR3 nucleotide sequence: TGCGCCAGCAGCTTGGTAGGGGGGCCCTATAGCAATCAGCCCCAGCATTTT.

The V call is TRBV6-1, the J call TRBJ1-1; 7 nucleotides line up with TRBD1. The CDR3 extends over 14 amino acids. Per the germline V gene, CDR1 is MNHNS and CDR2 is SASEGT. With V trimmed by 7 bases and J by 0 bases, 5 bases remained unmatched. The CDR3 region has the DNA TGTGCCAGCAAGCCGACAGGGTTGAACACTGAAGCTTTCTTT. It is translated as CASKPTGLNTEAFF.

DNA of the CDR3: TGTGCCAGCATCGGACTAGCGGGGGGGTCCTACAATGAGCAGTTCTTC. It codes for CASIGLAGGSYNEQFF. V and J are TRBV7-9 and TRBJ2-1, with 15 bases lining up with TRBD2. There are 16 residues in the CDR3. V shed 7 bases, J shed 1 base, and the junction held 2 bases outside the gene matches. The germline V gene has CDR1 SEHNR and CDR2 FQNEAQ (reference sequence).

This chain uses TRBV5-1 with TRBJ1-2; 11 bases align to TRBD1. CDR1 and CDR2 from the germline V gene are SGHRS and YFSETQ. V lost 2 bases to trimming and J lost 3 bases; unmatched junction nucleotides: 9. CDR3 length: 17 amino acids. The CDR3 loop reads CASSFGDRGFADYGYTF. For the CDR3, the DNA is TGCGCCAGCAGCTTCGGGGACAGGGGGTTTGCTGACTATGGCTACACCTTC.